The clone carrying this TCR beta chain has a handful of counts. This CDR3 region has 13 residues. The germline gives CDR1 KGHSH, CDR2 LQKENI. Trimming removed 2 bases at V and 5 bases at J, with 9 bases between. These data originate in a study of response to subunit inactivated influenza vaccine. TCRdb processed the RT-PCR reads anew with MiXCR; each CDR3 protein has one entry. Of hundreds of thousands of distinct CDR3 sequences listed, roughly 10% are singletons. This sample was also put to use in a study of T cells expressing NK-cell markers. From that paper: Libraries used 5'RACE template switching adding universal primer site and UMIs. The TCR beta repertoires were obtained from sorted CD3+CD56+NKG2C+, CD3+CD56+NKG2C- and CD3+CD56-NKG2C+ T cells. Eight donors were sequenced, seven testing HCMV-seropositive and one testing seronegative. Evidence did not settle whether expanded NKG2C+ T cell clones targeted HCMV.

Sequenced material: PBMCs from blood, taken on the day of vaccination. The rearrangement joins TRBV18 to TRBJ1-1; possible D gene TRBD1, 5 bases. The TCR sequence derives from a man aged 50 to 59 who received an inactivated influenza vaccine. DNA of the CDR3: TGTGCCAGCTCACCAAGGGGTTTTACTGAAGCTTTCTTT. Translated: CASSPRGFTEAFF.